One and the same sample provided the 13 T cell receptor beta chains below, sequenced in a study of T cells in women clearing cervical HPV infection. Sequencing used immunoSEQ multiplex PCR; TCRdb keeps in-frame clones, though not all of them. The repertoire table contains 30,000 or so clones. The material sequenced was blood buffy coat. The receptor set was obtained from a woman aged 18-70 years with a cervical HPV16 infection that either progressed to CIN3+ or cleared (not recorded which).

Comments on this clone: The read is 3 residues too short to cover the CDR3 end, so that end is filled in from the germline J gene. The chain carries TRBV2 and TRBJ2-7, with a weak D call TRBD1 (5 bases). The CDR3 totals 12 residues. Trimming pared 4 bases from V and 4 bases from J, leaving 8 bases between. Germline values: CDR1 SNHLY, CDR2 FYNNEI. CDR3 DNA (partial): TGTGCCAGCAGTGTCCAGGGATACGAG. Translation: CASSVQGYE. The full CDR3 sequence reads CASSVQGYEQYF.

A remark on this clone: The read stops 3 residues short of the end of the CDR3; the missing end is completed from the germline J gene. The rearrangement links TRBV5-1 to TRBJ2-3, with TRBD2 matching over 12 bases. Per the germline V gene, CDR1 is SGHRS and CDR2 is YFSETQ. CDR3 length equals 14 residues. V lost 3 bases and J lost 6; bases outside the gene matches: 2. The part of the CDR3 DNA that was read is TGCGCCAGCAGCTCGACTAGCGGGAGCGATACG. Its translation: CASSSTSGSDT. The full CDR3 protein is CASSSTSGSDTQYF.

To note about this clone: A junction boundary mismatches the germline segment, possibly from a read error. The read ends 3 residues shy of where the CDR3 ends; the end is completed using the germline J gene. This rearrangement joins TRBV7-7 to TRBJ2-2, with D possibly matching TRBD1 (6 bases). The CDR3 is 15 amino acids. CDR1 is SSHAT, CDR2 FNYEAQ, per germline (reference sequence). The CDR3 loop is CASSLQGVGTGELFF. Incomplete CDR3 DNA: TGTGCTAGCAGTCTACAGGGAGTAGGGACCGGGGAG.

The CDR3 DNA, read in part, is TGTGCAAGTCGCTTAGCGTGCAAGGGACTCTGTAAAGGGGAG. Translation: CASRLACKGLCKGE. The entire CDR3 sequence reads CASRLACKGLCKGELFF. The J gene is TRBJ2-2, the V gene TRBV7-2; D is perhaps TRBD2 (6 bases). The CDR3 extends 3 residues past the end of the read, so its final part is completed from the germline J gene. The germline V gene encodes CDR1 SGHTA and CDR2 FQGNSA. The CDR3 runs to 17 residues.

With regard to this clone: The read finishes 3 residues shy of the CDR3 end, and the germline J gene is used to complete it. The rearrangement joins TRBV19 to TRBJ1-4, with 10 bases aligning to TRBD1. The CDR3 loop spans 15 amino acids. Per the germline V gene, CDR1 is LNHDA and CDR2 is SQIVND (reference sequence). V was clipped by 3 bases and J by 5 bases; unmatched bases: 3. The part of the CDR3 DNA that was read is TGTGCCAGTAGTATCCCGGGACAGGGGAATGAAAAA. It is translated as CASSIPGQGNEK. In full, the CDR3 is CASSIPGQGNEKLFF.

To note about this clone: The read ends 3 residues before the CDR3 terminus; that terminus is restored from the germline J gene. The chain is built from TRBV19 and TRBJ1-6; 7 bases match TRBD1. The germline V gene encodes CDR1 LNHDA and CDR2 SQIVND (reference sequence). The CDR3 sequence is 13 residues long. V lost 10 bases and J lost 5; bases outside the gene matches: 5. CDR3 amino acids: CATNRGNNSPLHF. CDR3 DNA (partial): TGTGCCACAAACAGGGGAAATAATTCACCC.

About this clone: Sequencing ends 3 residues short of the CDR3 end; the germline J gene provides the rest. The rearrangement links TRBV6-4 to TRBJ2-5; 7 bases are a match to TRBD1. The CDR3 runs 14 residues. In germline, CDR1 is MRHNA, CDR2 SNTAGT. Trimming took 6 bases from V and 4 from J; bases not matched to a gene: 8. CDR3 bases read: TGTGCCAGCAGCGCAACAGGGGAAGGAGAGACC. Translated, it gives CASSATGEGET. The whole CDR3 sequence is CASSATGEGETQYF.

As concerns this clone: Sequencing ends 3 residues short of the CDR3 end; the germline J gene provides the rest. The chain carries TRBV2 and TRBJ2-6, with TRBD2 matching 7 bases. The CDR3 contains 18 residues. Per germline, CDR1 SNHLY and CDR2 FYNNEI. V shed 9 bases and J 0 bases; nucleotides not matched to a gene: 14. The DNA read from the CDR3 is TGTGCCAGTTACTTTGCGGGGGACGGGAGCTCTGGGGCCAACGTC. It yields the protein CASYFAGDGSSGANV. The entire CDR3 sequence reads CASYFAGDGSSGANVLTF. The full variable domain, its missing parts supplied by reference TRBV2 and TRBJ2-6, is EPEVTQTPSHQVTQMGQEVILRCVPISNHLYFYWYRQILGQKVEFLVSFYNNEISEKSEIFDDQFSVERPDGSNFTLKIRSTKLEDSAMYFCASYFAGDGSSGANVLTFGAGSRLTVL.

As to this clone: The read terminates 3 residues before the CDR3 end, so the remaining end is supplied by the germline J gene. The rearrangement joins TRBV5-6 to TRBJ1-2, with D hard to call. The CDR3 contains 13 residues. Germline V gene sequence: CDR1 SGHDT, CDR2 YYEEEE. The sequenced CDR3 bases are TGTGCCAGCAGCTTAAGAAACGGGGAGACC. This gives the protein CASSLRNGET. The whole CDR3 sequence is CASSLRNGETYTF.

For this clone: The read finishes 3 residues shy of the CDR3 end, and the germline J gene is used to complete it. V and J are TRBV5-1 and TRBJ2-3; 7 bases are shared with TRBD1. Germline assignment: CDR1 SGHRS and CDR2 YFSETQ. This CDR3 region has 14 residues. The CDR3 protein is CASSSGPLGQPQYF. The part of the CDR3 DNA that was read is TGCGCCAGCAGCTCTGGACCGTTGGGACAGCCG.

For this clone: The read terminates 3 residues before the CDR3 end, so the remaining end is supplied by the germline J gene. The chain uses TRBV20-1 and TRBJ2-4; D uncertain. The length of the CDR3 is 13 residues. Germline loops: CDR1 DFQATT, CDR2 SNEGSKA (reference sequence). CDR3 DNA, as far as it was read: TGCAGTGCTCTCCCTCTAGAGATTTCGGTT. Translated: CSALPLEISV. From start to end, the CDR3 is CSALPLEISVQYF.

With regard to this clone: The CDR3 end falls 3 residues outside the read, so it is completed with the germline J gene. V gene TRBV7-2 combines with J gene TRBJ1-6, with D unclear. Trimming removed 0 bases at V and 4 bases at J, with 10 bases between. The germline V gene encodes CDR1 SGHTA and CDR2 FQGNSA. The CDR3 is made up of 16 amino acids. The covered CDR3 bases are TGTGCCAGCAGCTTAGCGCAGGCACTGTATAATTCACCC. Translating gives CASSLAQALYNSP. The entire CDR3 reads CASSLAQALYNSPLHF.

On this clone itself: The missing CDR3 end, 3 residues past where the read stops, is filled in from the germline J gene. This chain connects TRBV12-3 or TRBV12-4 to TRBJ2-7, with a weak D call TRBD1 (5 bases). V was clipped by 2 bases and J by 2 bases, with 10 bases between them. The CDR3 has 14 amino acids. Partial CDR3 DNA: TGTGCCAGCAGTTTACAGGGTACCGCCTACGAG. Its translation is CASSLQGTAYE. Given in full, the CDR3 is CASSLQGTAYEQYF.